Here is one TCR beta chain with its context. Its antigen is currently unknown. CDR1 and CDR2 (germline): SGHTA, FQGNSA. The CDR3 totals 16 residues. Deletions cut 3 bases from V and 4 bases from J, with 19 bases between. This sample is drawn from a study of cytomegalovirus exposure and HLA in healthy donors. Unrecorded immune exposures were likely, despite nominal health at sampling. Notes on the study in general: In a later analysis, DRB1 alleles had the most associated TCRs; HLA-C alleles the fewest.

PCR amplification relied on 60 Vbeta primers (plus 13 Jbeta primers). TCRdb's table, derived via immunoSEQ multiplex PCR, lists solely in-frame clones and lacks some. Its clone listing holds about 46,000 clones. J is TRBJ2-7 and V is TRBV7-2; TRBD2 might be the D (6 bases). This sequence originates from a woman aged 40 to 50 in good health and CMV-seronegative. Sequencing used PBMCs. This CDR3 reads CASSFAPGQGGYEQYF. Here the CDR3 DNA reads TGTGCCAGCAGCTTCGCCCCCGGGCAGGGAGGATACGAGCAGTACTTC.